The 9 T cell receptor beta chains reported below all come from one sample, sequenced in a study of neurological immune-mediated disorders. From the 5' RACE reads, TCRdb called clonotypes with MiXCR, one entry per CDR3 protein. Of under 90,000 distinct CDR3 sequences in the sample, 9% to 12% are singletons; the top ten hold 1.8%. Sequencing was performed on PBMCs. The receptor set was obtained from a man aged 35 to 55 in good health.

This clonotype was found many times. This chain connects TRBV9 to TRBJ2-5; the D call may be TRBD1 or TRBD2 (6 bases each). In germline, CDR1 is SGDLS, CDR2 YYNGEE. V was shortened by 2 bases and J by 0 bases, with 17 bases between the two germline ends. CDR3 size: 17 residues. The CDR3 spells CASSVSPGAADQETQYF. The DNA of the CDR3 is TGTGCCAGCAGCGTCTCGCCGGGGGCAGCGGACCAAGAGACCCAGTACTTC.

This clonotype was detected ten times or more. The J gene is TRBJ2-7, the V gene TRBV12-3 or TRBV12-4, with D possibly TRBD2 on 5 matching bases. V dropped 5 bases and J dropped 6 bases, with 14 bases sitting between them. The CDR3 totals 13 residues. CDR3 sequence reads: CASSPRIGGEQYF. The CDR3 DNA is TGTGCCAGCAGTCCCCGAATAGGAGGCGAGCAGTACTTC.

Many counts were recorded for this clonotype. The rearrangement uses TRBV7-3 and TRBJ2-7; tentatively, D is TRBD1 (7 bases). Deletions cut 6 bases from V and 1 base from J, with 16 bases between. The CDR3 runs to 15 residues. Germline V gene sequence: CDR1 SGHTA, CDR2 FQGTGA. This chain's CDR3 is CASSIQGGGSYEQYF. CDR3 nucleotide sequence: TGTGCCAGCAGTATTCAGGGGGGAGGATCCTACGAGCAGTACTTC.

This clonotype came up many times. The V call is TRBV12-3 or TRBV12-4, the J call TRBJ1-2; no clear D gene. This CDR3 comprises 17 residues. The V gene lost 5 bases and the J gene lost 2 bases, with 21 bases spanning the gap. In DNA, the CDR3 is TGTGCCAGCAGTCGTAGGGCAGCGGAGTTGTACAACTATGGCTACACCTTC. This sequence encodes CASSRRAAELYNYGYTF.

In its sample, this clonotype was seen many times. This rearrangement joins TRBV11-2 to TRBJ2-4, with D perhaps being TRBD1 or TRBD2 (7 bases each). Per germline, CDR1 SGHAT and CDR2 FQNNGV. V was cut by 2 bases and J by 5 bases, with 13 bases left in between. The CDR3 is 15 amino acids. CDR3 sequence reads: CASSLTGGTENIQYF. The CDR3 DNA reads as TGTGCCAGCAGCTTAACCGGGGGGACAGAAAACATTCAGTACTTC.

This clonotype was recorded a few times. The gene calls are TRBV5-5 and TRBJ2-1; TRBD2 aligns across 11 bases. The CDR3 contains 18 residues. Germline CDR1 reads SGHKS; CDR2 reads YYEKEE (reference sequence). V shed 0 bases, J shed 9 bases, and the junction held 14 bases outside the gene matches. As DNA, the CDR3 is TGTGCCAGCAGCTTGGATGTCGCTAGCGGGGGGTACGCCGGTGAGCAGTTCTTC. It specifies CASSLDVASGGYAGEQFF.

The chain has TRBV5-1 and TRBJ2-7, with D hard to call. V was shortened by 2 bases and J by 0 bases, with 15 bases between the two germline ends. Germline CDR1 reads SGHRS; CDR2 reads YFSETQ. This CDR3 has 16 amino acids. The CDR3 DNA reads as TGCGCCAGCAGCTTAATGTCGAGGACGGTCTCCTACGAGCAGTACTTC. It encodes CASSLMSRTVSYEQYF.

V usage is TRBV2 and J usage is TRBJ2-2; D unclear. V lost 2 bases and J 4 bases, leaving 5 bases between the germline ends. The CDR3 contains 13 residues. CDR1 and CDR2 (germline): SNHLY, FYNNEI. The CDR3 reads CASSELRTGELFF. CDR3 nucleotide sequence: TGTGCCAGCAGTGAACTCCGCACCGGGGAGCTGTTTTTT.

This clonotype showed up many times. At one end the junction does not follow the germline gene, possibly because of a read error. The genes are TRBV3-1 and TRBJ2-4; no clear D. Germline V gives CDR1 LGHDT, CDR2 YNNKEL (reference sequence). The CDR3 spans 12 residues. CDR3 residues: CASSPREGSHRF. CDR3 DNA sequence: TGTGCCAGCAGCCCCCGAGAAGGTTCCCATCGCTTC.